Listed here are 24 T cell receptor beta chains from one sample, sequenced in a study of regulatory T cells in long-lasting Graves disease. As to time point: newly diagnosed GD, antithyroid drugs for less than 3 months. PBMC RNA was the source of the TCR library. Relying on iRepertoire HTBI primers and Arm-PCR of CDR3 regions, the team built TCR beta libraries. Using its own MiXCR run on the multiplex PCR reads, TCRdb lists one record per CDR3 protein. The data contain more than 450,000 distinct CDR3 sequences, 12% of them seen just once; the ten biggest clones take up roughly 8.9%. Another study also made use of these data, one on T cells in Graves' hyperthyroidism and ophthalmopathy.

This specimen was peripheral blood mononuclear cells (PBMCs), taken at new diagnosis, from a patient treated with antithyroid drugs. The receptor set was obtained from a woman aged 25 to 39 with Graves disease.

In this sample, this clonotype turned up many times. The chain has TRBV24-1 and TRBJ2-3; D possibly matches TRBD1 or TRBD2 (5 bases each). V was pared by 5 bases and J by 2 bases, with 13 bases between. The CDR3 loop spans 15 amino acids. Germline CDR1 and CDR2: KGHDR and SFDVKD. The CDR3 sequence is CATSVGRRITDTQYF. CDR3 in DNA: TGTGCCACCAGTGTGGGACGGAGGATCACAGATACGCAGTATTTT.

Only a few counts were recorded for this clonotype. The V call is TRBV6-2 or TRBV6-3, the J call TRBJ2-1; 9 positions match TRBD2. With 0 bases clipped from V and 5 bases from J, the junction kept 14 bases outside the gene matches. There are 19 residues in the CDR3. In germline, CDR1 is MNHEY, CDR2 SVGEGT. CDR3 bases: TGTGCCAGCAGTTACTCGAAGGAGGGTCGGACTAGCGCGAACAATGAGCAGTTCTTC. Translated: CASSYSKEGRTSANNEQFF.

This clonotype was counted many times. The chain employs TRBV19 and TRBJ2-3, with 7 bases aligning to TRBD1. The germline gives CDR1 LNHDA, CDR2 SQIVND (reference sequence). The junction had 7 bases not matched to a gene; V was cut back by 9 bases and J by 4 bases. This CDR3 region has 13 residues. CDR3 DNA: TGTGCCAGCAGTGAAACAGGGGCAGATACGCAGTATTTT. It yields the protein CASSETGADTQYF.

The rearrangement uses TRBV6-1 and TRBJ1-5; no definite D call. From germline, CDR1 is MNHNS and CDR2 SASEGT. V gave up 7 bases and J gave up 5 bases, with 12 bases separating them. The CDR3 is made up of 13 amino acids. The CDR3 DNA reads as TGTGCCAGCAACCCTTCAGGATATCAGCCCCAGCATTTT. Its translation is CASNPSGYQPQHF.

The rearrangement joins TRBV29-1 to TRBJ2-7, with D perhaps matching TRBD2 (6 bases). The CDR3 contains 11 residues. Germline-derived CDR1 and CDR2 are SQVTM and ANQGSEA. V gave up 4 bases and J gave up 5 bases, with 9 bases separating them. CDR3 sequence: CSVVGGNEQYF. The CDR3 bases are TGCAGCGTTGTTGGCGGGAACGAGCAGTACTTC.

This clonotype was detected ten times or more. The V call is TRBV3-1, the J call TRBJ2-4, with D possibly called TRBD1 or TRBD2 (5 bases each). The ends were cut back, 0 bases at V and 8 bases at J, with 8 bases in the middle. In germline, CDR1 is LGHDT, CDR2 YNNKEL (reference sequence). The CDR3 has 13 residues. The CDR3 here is CASSQDVGDIQYF. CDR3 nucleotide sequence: TGTGCCAGCAGCCAAGACGTGGGGGACATTCAGTACTTC.

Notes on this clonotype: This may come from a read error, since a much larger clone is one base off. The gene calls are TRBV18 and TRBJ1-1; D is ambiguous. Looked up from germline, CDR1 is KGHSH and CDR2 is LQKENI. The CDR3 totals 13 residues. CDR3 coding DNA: TGTGCCAGCTCACACGGACGGGTCACTGGAGCTTTCTTT. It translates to CASSHGRVTGAFF.

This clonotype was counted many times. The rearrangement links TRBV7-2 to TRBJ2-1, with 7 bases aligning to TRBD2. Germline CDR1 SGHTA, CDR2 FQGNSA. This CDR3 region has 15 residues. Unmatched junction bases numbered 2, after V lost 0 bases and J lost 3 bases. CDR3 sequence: CASSLAGGRYNEQFF. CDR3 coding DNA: TGTGCCAGCAGCTTAGCGGGAGGGCGCTACAATGAGCAGTTCTTC.

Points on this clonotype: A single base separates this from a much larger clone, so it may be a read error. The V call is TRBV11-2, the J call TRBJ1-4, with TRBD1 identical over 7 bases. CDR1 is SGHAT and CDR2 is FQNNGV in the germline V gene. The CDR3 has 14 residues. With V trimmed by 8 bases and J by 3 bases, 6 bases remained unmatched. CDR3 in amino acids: CASGRTGPNEKLFF. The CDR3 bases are TGTGCCAGCGGGCGGACAGGCCCTAATGAAAAACTGTTTTTT.

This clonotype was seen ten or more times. CDR3: CSARDLRTQEGYTF. In DNA, the CDR3 is TGCAGTGCTAGAGATCTTAGAACTCAGGAGGGCTACACCTTC. This chain uses TRBV20-1 with TRBJ1-2; D call uncertain. From germline, CDR1 is DFQATT and CDR2 SNEGSKA (reference sequence). V lost 0 bases and J 8 bases, leaving 16 bases between the germline ends. There are 14 residues in the CDR3.

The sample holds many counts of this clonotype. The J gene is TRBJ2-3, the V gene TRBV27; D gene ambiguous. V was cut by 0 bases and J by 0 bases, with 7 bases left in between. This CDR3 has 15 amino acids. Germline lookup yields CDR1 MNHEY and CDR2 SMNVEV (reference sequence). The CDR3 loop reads CASSLSWSSTDTQYF. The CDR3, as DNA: TGTGCCAGCAGTTTATCGTGGTCTAGCACAGATACGCAGTATTTT.

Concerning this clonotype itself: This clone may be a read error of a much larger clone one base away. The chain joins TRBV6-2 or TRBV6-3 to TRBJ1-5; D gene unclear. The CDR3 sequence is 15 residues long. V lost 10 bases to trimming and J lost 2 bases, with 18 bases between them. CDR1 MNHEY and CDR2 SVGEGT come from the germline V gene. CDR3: CATLPDLFRNQPQHF. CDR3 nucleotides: TGTGCCACCCTTCCAGACTTGTTTCGCAATCAGCCCCAGCATTTT.

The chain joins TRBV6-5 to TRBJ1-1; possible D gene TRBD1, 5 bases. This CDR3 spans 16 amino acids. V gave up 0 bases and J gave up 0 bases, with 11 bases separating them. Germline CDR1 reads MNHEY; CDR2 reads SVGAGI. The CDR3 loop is CASSYSSGWVNTEAFF. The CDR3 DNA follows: TGTGCCAGCAGTTACTCATCAGGGTGGGTGAACACTGAAGCTTTCTTT.

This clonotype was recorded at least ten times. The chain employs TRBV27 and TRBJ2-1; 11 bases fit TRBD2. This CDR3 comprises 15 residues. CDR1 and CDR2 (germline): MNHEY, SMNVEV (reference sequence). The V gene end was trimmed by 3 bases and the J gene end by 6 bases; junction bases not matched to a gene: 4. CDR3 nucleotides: TGTGCCAGCAGTTTTTGGCTAGCGGGAGGCAATGAGCAGTTCTTC. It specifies CASSFWLAGGNEQFF.

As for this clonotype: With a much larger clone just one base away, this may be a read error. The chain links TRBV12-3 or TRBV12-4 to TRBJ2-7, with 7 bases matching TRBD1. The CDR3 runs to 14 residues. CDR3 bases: TGTGCCAGCAGTCCTAACCGACAGGGTAATGAGCGGTTCTTC. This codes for CASSPNRQGNERFF.

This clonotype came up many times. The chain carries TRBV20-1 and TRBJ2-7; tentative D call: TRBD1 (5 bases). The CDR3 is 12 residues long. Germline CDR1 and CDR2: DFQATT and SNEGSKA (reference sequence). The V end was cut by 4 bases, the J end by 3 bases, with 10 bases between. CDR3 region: CSANNRNYEQYF. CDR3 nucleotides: TGCAGTGCTAACAACAGGAACTACGAGCAGTACTTC.

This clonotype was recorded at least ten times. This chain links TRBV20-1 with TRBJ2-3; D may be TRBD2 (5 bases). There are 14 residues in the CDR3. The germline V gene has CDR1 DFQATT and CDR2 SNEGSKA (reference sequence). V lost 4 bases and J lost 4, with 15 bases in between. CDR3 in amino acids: CSAIRGFVPDTQYF. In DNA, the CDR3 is TGCAGTGCTATCCGGGGATTTGTCCCAGATACGCAGTATTTT.

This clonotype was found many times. The CDR3 sequence: CASSKRTREPYEQYF. The CDR3 nucleotides read TGTGCCAGCAGTAAAAGGACTAGAGAGCCCTACGAGCAGTACTTC. V gene TRBV27 combines with J gene TRBJ2-7, with 7 nucleotides matching TRBD2. V was clipped by 5 bases and J by 2 bases; unmatched bases: 9. The CDR3 is made up of 15 amino acids. Germline lookup yields CDR1 MNHEY and CDR2 SMNVEV (reference sequence).

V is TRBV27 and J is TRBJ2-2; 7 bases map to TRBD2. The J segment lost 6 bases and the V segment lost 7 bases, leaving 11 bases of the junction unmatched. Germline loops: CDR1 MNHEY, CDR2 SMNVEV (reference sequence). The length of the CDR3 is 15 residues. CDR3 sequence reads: CASKTERGGPGELFF. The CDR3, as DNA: TGTGCCAGCAAGACGGAGCGGGGAGGGCCCGGGGAGCTGTTTTTT.

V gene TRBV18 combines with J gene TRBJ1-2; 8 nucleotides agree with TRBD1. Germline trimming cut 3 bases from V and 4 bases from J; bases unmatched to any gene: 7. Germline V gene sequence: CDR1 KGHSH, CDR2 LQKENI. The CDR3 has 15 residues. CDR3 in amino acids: CASSPTSGQGYGYTF. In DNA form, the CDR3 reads TGTGCCAGCTCACCTACCTCCGGACAGGGCTATGGCTACACCTTC.

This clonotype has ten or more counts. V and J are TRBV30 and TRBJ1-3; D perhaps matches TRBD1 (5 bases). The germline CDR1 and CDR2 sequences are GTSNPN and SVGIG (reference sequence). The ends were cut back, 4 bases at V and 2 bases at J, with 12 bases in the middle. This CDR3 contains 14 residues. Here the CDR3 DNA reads TGTGCCTGGAAGACAGCAGGCGCTGGAAACACCATATATTTT. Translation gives CAWKTAGAGNTIYF.

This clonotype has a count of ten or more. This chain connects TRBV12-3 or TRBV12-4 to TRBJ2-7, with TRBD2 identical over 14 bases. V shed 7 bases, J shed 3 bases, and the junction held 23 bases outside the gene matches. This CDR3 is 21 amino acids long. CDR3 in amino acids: CASNLGGGRGTSGRRNYEQYF. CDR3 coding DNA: TGTGCCAGCAACCTAGGGGGGGGGCGCGGGACTAGCGGGAGAAGGAACTACGAGCAGTACTTC.

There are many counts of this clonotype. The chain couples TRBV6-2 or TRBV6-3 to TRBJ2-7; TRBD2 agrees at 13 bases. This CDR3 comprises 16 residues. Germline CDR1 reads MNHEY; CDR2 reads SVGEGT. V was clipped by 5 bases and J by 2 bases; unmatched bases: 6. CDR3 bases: TGTGCCAGCAGTATTGGACTAGCGGGAGCCCCCTACGAGCAGTACTTC. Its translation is CASSIGLAGAPYEQYF.

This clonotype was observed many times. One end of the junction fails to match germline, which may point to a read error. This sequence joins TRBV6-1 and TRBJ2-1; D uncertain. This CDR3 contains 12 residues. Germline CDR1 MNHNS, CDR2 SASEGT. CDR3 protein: CASSEPSALVVF. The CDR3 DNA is TGTGCCAGCAGCGAACCCTCTGCTTTAGTAGTCTTC.